The rows below give T cell receptor beta chains drawn from one sample of a study of CD8 T cells in Susac syndrome. TCRdb fed the immunoSEQ multiplex PCR reads into MiXCR, producing one record per CDR3 protein. The table lists 100,000 to 110,000 distinct CDR3 sequences, 95% of them singletons. Sequencing was performed on CD8+ T cells from PBMCs. These receptors originate from a human donor with Susac syndrome. The CDR3 runs from the conserved cysteine through the conserved F or W. The D gene is left open where the match is weak. Clone size appears in some rows only: once, few, many, or a class for an expanded clone.

D,V,J,size,DNA,CDR3
TRBD2,TRBV7-3,TRBJ2-5,.,TGTGCCAGCAGCTTAACGGGAGGGTCAGGAGAGACCCAGTACTTC,CASSLTGGSGETQYF
.,TRBV7-9,TRBJ2-7,.,TGTGCCAGCAGTCCGTGGCAGGGCTACGAGCAGTACTTC,CASSPWQGYEQYF
TRBD2,TRBV3-1,TRBJ2-7,.,TGTGCCAGCAGCCTGACTAGCGGGGGGGCCCACGAGCAGTACTTC,CASSLTSGGAHEQYF
.,TRBV5-1,TRBJ2-5,.,TGCGCCAGCAGCTTCCAGGGGGGCCGGGAGACCCAGTACTTC,CASSFQGGRETQYF
.,TRBV24-1,TRBJ1-2,.,TGTGCCACCAGTGATGCGGACAGTAGATATGGCTACACCTTC,CATSDADSRYGYTF
TRBD2,TRBV6-5,TRBJ2-2,.,TGTGCCAGCAGTTACGGGGCGGGAGAACCCGGGGAGCTGTTTTTT,CASSYGAGEPGELFF
.,TRBV7-9,TRBJ2-3,.,TGTGCCAGCAGCGACACCGGGACGGCTGGAGATACGCAGTATTTT,CASSDTGTAGDTQYF
.,TRBV24-1,TRBJ1-5,.,TGTGCCGCCTCACAGGGCAATCAGCCCCAGCATTTT,CAASQGNQPQHF
.,TRBV9,TRBJ1-2,.,TGTGCCAGCAGCCCTCAGTCGGGGGGCTATGGCTACACCTTC,CASSPQSGGYGYTF
.,TRBV5-1,TRBJ2-7,.,TGCGCCAGCAGCTTGGTGGAGGGGCCGACCTACGAGCAGTACTTC,CASSLVEGPTYEQYF
.,TRBV29-1,TRBJ1-2,.,TGCAGCGTCGCACCCACGACGGGACGCGGTACAGTTCCTTCCAATGGCTACACCTTC,CSVAPTTGRGTVPSNGYTF
.,TRBV25-1,TRBJ2-5,few,TGTGCCAGCAGTGCCCGTGGGCCCCAAGAGACCCAGTACTTC,CASSARGPQETQYF
.,TRBV28,TRBJ2-1,once,TGTGCCAGCAGTTTAGGTGTGGGTGAGCAGTTCTTC,CASSLGVGEQFF
TRBD1,TRBV29-1,TRBJ1-1,.,TGCAGCTCCCGGACAGGGTCGGGGGTCACTGAAGCTTTCTTT,CSSRTGSGVTEAFF
.,TRBV15,TRBJ2-1,.,TGTGCCACCAGCAGAGATCTGTGGAATGAGCAGTTCTTC,CATSRDLWNEQFF
.,TRBV29-1,TRBJ2-2,few,TGCAGCGTTGACCGGGGCACCGGGGAGCTGTTTTTT,CSVDRGTGELFF
TRBD2,TRBV3-1,TRBJ2-5,.,TGTGCCAGCAGCCAAGGTCGGGGCGGGGGGGCTCCGAGAGAGACCCAGTACTTC,CASSQGRGGGAPRETQYF
.,TRBV6-1,TRBJ2-7,.,TGTGCCAGCAGAGGAGTTTTTGAGACCTACGAGCAGTACTTC,CASRGVFETYEQYF
TRBD2,TRBV20-1,TRBJ2-3,.,TGCAGTGCTTCCCCTGGCGGGGGGGCCCGAACGCAGTATTTT,CSASPGGGARTQYF
.,TRBV6-5,TRBJ2-1,.,TGTGCCAGTCGGGGACGGACTCGCAATGAGCAGTTCTTC,CASRGRTRNEQFF
.,TRBV29-1,TRBJ2-5,.,TGCAGCGTTGAAGGCCTTTTACAAGAGACCCAGTACTTC,CSVEGLLQETQYF
.,TRBV28,TRBJ2-2,.,TGTGCCAGCAGGGGACACAACACCGGGGAGCTGTTTTTT,CASRGHNTGELFF
TRBD1,TRBV14,TRBJ2-3,.,TGTGCCAGCAGCCCAGGGGGCGCAGATACGCAGTATTTT,CASSPGGADTQYF
TRBD2,TRBV3-1,TRBJ2-5,.,TGTGCCAGCCCGAGGGGAGCGGGGGGCGAAGAGACCCAGTACTTC,CASPRGAGGEETQYF
.,TRBV29-1,TRBJ1-2,.,TGCAGCGTTGATGGCGGCTACACCTTC,CSVDGGYTF
.,TRBV19,TRBJ1-1,.,TGTGCCAGTAGCCGGGACGACACTGAAGCTTTCTTT,CASSRDDTEAFF
.,TRBV4-1,TRBJ2-7,.,TGCGCCAGCAGCCAAGATGAGGGGGACGAGCAGTACTTC,CASSQDEGDEQYF
TRBD2,TRBV3-1,TRBJ2-2,.,TGTGCCAGCAGCCCGAGACTAGCGTCCCCCGGGGAGCTGTTTTTT,CASSPRLASPGELFF
.,TRBV29-1,TRBJ2-5,.,TGCAGCTGGGGGCAGGCGGAGACCCAGTACTTC,CSWGQAETQYF
.,TRBV6-1,TRBJ1-5,once,TGTGCCAGCAGTCGGACCGACCCGGGGCCCCAGCATTTT,CASSRTDPGPQHF
.,TRBV7-9,TRBJ2-7,.,TGTGCCAGCAGCTTAAGGCAGGGCGACATTGAGATGGCCTACGAGCAGTACTTC,CASSLRQGDIEMAYEQYF
TRBD1,TRBV6-6,TRBJ2-7,once,TGTGCCAGCAGCGCAGGGGGTTTATACGAGCAGTACTTC,CASSAGGLYEQYF
.,TRBV2,TRBJ2-3,.,TGTGCCAGCCAGTCGTTAAGCACAGATACGCAGTATTTT,CASQSLSTDTQYF
.,TRBV5-4,TRBJ2-2,.,TGTGCCAGCAGCTTGGAATCGGGACTTGACGGGGAGCTGTTTTTT,CASSLESGLDGELFF
TRBD1,TRBV9,TRBJ1-6,.,TGTGCCAGCAGCGTAGATGGAGGACAGGGTGATTCACCCCTCCACTTT,CASSVDGGQGDSPLHF
.,TRBV20-1,TRBJ1-1,once,TGCAGTGCTAGTGTGAGGGCCGCCCGAGAAGCTTTCTTT,CSASVRAAREAFF
.,TRBV29-1,TRBJ2-3,once,TGCAGCGTTGAAGCCCGTGGACCCGGATTAGGAAATACGCAGTATTTT,CSVEARGPGLGNTQYF
.,TRBV29-1,TRBJ2-3,.,TGCAGCGTTGTTAGGGGCAACACAGATACGCAGTATTTT,CSVVRGNTDTQYF
.,TRBV10-2,TRBJ1-2,.,TGCGCCAGTGCGGCAGGAAACTATGGCTACACCTTC,CASAAGNYGYTF
.,TRBV2,TRBJ2-5,.,TGTGCCAGCAGTGTCCAATCGGAGACCCAGTACTTC,CASSVQSETQYF
TRBD2,TRBV4-1,TRBJ2-5,.,TGCGCCAGCAGCGCCATGGAGCGGGGGGGAGAGACCCAGTACTTC,CASSAMERGGETQYF